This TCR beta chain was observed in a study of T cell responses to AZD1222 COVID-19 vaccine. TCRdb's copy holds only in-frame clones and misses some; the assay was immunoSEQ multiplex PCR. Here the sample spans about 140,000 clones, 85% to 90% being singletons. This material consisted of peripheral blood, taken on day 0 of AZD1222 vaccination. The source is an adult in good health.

The CDR3 protein is CASNPDSTNQPQHF. CDR3 coding DNA: TGTGCCAGCAACCCGGACAGTACCAATCAGCCCCAGCATTTT. This chain joins TRBV27 and TRBJ1-5; weak D call: TRBD1 (6 bases). The CDR3 sequence is 14 residues long. Trimming took off 7 bases at V and 3 bases at J, with 13 bases between the two ends. The germline CDR1 and CDR2 sequences are MNHEY and SMNVEV (reference sequence).